The 26 T cell receptor beta chains reported below all come from one sample, sequenced in a study of tumor-infiltrating lymphocytes in primary liver carcinoma. It was unsorted whole blood that yielded blood RNA, and germline DNA was also extracted. The authors made TCR beta cDNA from around 500 ng total RNA with a constant-region primer. Slightly modified ARM-PCR served as the procedure for the TCR beta libraries. These libraries came from three rounds of nested multiplex PCR. TRBV1-TRBV30 forward and Cbeta reverse primers drove the first two approximately 10-cycle rounds. TCRdb itself ran the multiplex PCR reads through MiXCR, one entry per CDR3 protein. Found here are fewer than 400,000 distinct CDR3 sequences, 50% to 75% of them singletons; the top ten hold 15% to 20%. The sequenced material came from peripheral blood. These receptors were obtained from a woman younger than 45 with primary liver carcinoma and hepatitis B virus infection.

About this clonotype itself: Being one base from a much bigger clone, this may be a read error. This chain connects TRBV4-2 to TRBJ2-6; 9 bases fit TRBD1. Per the germline V gene, CDR1 is LGHNA and CDR2 is YNFKEQ. CDR3 length: 19 residues. In DNA, the CDR3 is TGTGCCAGCAGCCAACCCCACCCGACAGGGGGATCTGGGGCCAACATCCTGACTTTC. Translated: CASSQPHPTGGSGANILTF.

This clonotype turned up a few times. V and J are TRBV12-3 or TRBV12-4 and TRBJ2-4; D assignment may be TRBD1 or TRBD2 (6 bases each). V gave up 6 bases and J gave up 6 bases, with 15 bases separating them. CDR3 length: 14 amino acids. The CDR3 protein is CASSLQRGVNIQYF. CDR3 nucleotide sequence: TGTGCCAGCAGCCTGCAAAGGGGGGTAAACATTCAGTACTTC.

As for this clonotype: A much larger clone differs by one base, so this may be a read error. CDR3 residues: CASTRGAGGISYEQHF. The CDR3 DNA reads TGTGCCAGCACCCGCGGGGCAGGGGGCATCTCCTACGAGCAGCACTTC. J is TRBJ2-7 and V is TRBV12-3 or TRBV12-4; the match to TRBD1 covers 8 bases. The CDR3 has 16 amino acids.

This clonotype was seen only once. A much larger clone lies a single base off, so this may be a read error. The chain carries TRBV12-3 or TRBV12-4 and TRBJ2-7; perhaps TRBD2 as D (6 bases). The CDR3 has 15 amino acids. Trimming removed 6 bases at V and 7 bases at J, with 22 bases between. The CDR3 region is CASSRGLTGVEEQYF. CDR3 nucleotide sequence: TGTGCCAGCAGCCGTGGACTAACGGGAGTGGAGGAGCAGTACTTC.

In the case of this clonotype: An end of the junction does not agree with germline; a read error may underlie this. The genes are TRBV6-6 and TRBJ2-3; 10 nucleotides align to TRBD1. The CDR3 spans 15 residues. The germline CDR1 and CDR2 sequences are MNHNY and SVGAGI (reference sequence). The CDR3 region has the DNA TGTGCCAGCAGGGGGACAGGGGTCACCACAGATATGCAGTATTTT. Translation gives CASRGTGVTTDMQYF.

This clonotype was counted ten times or more. The rearrangement uses TRBV12-5 and TRBJ2-7; D gene ambiguous. The CDR3 runs 13 residues. Germline V gene lookup returns CDR1 LGHNT and CDR2 FRNRAP. Trimming left V 1 base short and J 1 base short, with 5 bases between. This chain's CDR3 is CASGLGPSYEQYF. DNA of the CDR3: TGTGCTAGTGGTTTGGGACCGTCCTACGAGCAGTACTTC.

Of note for this clonotype: A single base separates this from a much larger clone, so it may be a read error. Lacking the conserved final phenylalanine or tryptophan, this CDR3 likely reflects a read error. V usage is TRBV6-5 and J usage is TRBJ2-5; a weak D match, TRBD1 (6 bases). Germline lookup yields CDR1 MNHEY and CDR2 SVGAGI. This CDR3 contains 12 residues. Trimming cost V 4 bases and J 10 bases, with 13 bases left between them. DNA of the CDR3: TGTGCCAGCAGTTCAACCACAGGGTACCAGTACCTC. It codes for CASSSTTGYQYL.

Note on this clonotype: A read error may explain this, as a much larger clone is one base away. This sequence joins TRBV29-1 and TRBJ2-1; D is uncertain. This CDR3 has 10 amino acids. V was shortened by 8 bases and J by 10 bases, with 12 bases between the two germline ends. Looked up from germline, CDR1 is SQVTM and CDR2 is ANQGSEA. CDR3 in DNA: TGCAGCATTGTGAAGGGCGAGCAGTTCTTC. It encodes CSIVKGEQFF.

Worth noting for this clonotype: A junction boundary mismatches the germline segment, possibly from a read error. The V call is TRBV6-1, the J call TRBJ1-1; D is undetermined. The CDR3 is 13 residues long. Germline V gene data show CDR1 as MNHNS and CDR2 as SASEGT. CDR3 coding DNA: TGTGCCAGCAATGAAGAATGGCAGACTGAAGCTTTCTTT. It codes for CASNEEWQTEAFF.

The CDR3 is CASSLDSKGSEDTIYF. The CDR3 coding sequence is TGTGCCAGCAGCTTAGATTCGAAAGGATCTGAAGACACCATATATTTT. The chain carries TRBV11-2 and TRBJ1-3; no firm D call. V was shortened by 0 bases and J by 8 bases, with 17 bases between the two germline ends. Germline V gene lookup returns CDR1 SGHAT and CDR2 FQNNGV. The CDR3 sequence is 16 residues long.

The CDR3 DNA follows: TGTGCCAGCACCGCAGGCACTGAAGCTTTCTTT. Amino acid sequence: CASTAGTEAFF. The genes are TRBV6-6 and TRBJ1-1; no clear D gene. This CDR3 comprises 11 residues. Germline-derived CDR1 and CDR2 are MNHNY and SVGAGI (reference sequence). Trimming took off 7 bases at V and 4 bases at J, with 7 bases between the two ends.

A word on this clonotype: With a much larger clone just one base away, this may be a read error. This sequence joins TRBV12-3 or TRBV12-4 and TRBJ2-7, with a tentative D call TRBD1 (6 bases). Trimming took off 3 bases at V and 6 bases at J, with 9 bases between the two ends. This CDR3 has 12 residues. The CDR3 loop reads CASSLTGPEQYF. Here the CDR3 DNA reads TGTGCCAGCAGTTTGACAGGTCCCGAGCAGTACTTC.

The chain recombines TRBV12-3 or TRBV12-4 with TRBJ2-5, with D perhaps TRBD1 (6 bases). V was shortened by 9 bases and J by 4 bases, with 18 bases between the two germline ends. This CDR3 comprises 14 residues. CDR3 in amino acids: CASCKGVEGETQYF. The CDR3 DNA reads as TGTGCCAGTTGTAAGGGGGTTGAGGGAGAGACCCAGTACTTC.

There are many counts of this clonotype. The rearrangement links TRBV12-3 or TRBV12-4 to TRBJ2-1; no definite D call. The CDR3 spans 13 residues. V was cut by 3 bases and J by 4 bases, with 7 bases left in between. The CDR3 spells CASSLNTYNEQFF. The CDR3 nucleotides are TGTGCCAGCAGTTTGAACACGTACAATGAGCAGTTCTTC.

The gene calls are TRBV7-9 and TRBJ2-7, with D possibly TRBD2 on 5 matching bases. Trimming shortened V by 5 bases and J by 5 bases, and 19 bases separated the two germline ends. This CDR3 is built from 15 residues. Germline CDR1 reads SEHNR; CDR2 reads FQNEAQ (reference sequence). The CDR3 sequence is CASSPSTGKTNEQYF. In DNA, the CDR3 is TGTGCCAGCAGCCCGAGCACGGGAAAGACGAACGAGCAGTACTTC. Full variable domain (rest looked up from reference TRBV7-9 and TRBJ2-7): DTGVSQNPRHKITKRGQNVTFRCDPISEHNRLYWYRQTLGQGPEFLTYFQNEAQLEKSRLLSDRFSAERPKGSFSTLEIQRTEQGDSAMYLCASSPSTGKTNEQYFGPGTRLTVT.

J is TRBJ2-1 and V is TRBV5-6, with a tentative D call TRBD2 (6 bases). The germline V and J ends were trimmed by 0 bases and 2 bases, with 12 bases remaining between them. In germline, CDR1 is SGHDT, CDR2 YYEEEE. The CDR3 extends over 16 amino acids. The CDR3 is CASSLVWRGAYNEQFF. CDR3 nucleotides: TGTGCCAGCAGCTTGGTATGGCGGGGCGCCTACAATGAGCAGTTCTTC.

The J gene is TRBJ2-2, the V gene TRBV12-3 or TRBV12-4; TRBD2 aligns across 11 bases. The trim removed 3 bases at V and 0 bases at J, leaving 9 bases unmatched. This CDR3 comprises 19 residues. In DNA, the CDR3 is TGTGCCAGCAGTTTTGGGACTAGCGGACCGTTCGCGAACACCGGGGAGCTGTTTTTT. The encoded protein is CASSFGTSGPFANTGELFF.

This clonotype was observed many times. This chain joins TRBV12-3 or TRBV12-4 and TRBJ2-7, with D possibly matching TRBD1 (5 bases). This CDR3 region has 11 residues. V gave up 5 bases and J gave up 4 bases, with 6 bases separating them. The CDR3 spells CASSPGYEQYF. The DNA of the CDR3 is TGTGCCAGCAGTCCAGGGTACGAGCAGTACTTC.

This chain uses TRBV10-3 with TRBJ2-5; D call uncertain. The CDR3 contains 12 residues. Trimming took 6 bases from V and 5 from J, leaving 10 bases between them. Germline V lookup: CDR1 ENHRY, CDR2 SYGVKD. CDR3 nucleotide sequence: TGTGCCATCAGCCCTTCTCATGAGACCCAGTACTTC. This codes for CAISPSHETQYF.

This clonotype showed up many times. V and J are TRBV29-1 and TRBJ2-3; TRBD2 matches 14 bases. Germline V gene data show CDR1 as SQVTM and CDR2 as ANQGSEA. The CDR3 is made up of 14 amino acids. The ends lost 7 bases at V and 3 bases at J; junction bases unmatched: 3. This CDR3 reads CSGRTSGGTDTQYF. The CDR3 DNA sequence: TGCAGCGGCCGGACTAGCGGGGGGACAGATACGCAGTATTTT.

This clonotype occurred a few times. A junction end diverges from the germline sequence, so it may reflect a read error. The J gene is TRBJ2-7, the V gene TRBV25-1, with a tentative D call TRBD1 (5 bases). CDR1 MGHDK and CDR2 SYGVNS come from the germline V gene. The CDR3 runs to 11 residues. CDR3: CASSQDGALVF. As DNA, the CDR3 is TGTGCCAGCTCTCAGGATGGGGCCTTGGTCTTC.

As to this clonotype: This CDR3 fails to terminate in the conserved phenylalanine or tryptophan, so it likely reflects a read error. The chain recombines TRBV11-1 with TRBJ2-2, with D perhaps matching TRBD2 (7 bases). The germline V gene encodes CDR1 SGHAT and CDR2 FQDESV (reference sequence). The CDR3 sequence is 16 residues long. The CDR3 is CASSWLAGANTRELFV. In DNA, the CDR3 is TGTGCCAGCAGCTGGCTCGCGGGGGCAAACACCAGGGAGCTGTTTGTT.

With respect to this clonotype: The final CDR3 position lacks the conserved phenylalanine or tryptophan, pointing to a likely read error. CDR3 region: CASSQGTGAGQETQYL. Written as DNA, the CDR3 is TGTGCCAGCAGCCAAGGTACAGGAGCGGGACAAGAGACCCAGTACCTC. The chain has TRBV14 and TRBJ2-5; 7 bases are shared with TRBD2. The CDR3 spans 16 residues. Germline lookup yields CDR1 SGHDN and CDR2 FVKESK. V lost 1 base, J lost 2 bases, and 7 bases stayed unmatched.

This clonotype showed up many times. The gene calls are TRBV6-1 and TRBJ1-3, with D possibly being TRBD1 (5 bases). Germline V gives CDR1 MNHNS, CDR2 SASEGT. This CDR3 has 14 residues. Deletions cut 7 bases from V and 0 bases from J, with 10 bases between. CDR3 sequence reads: CASIRAASGNTIYF. DNA of the CDR3: TGTGCCAGCATCAGGGCAGCCTCTGGAAACACCATATATTTT.

There are a few counts of this clonotype. The junction and the germline gene differ at one end; a read error may be behind it. The chain carries TRBV12-3 or TRBV12-4 and TRBJ2-1, with 7 bases lining up with TRBD2. The CDR3 contains 16 residues. The CDR3 reads CTSSPRLANIRNEQFF. The CDR3 region has the DNA TGTACCAGCAGTCCCAGACTAGCCAACATCCGCAATGAGCAGTTCTTC.

J is TRBJ2-4 and V is TRBV6-6; 11 positions match TRBD1. V was clipped by 2 bases and J by 7 bases; unmatched bases: 4. CDR1 is MNHNY and CDR2 is SVGAGI in the germline V gene (reference sequence). The CDR3 spans 15 residues. The CDR3 coding sequence is TGTGCCAGCAGTTACAAGGGACAGGGGGGGAACATTCAGTACTTC. This encodes CASSYKGQGGNIQYF.